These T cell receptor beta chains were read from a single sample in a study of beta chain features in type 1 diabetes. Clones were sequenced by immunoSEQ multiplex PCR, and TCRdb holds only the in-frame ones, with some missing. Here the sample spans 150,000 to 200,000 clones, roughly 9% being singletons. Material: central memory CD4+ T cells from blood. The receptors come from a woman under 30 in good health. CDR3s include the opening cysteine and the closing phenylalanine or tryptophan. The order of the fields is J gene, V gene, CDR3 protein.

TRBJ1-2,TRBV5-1,CASSSGVHYGYTF
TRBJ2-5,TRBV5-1,CASSPGASRETQYF
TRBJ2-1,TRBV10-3,CAIGVIAGGDNEQFF
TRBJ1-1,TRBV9,CASSKGTGGSEAFF
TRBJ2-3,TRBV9,CASSPDRGSTDTQYF
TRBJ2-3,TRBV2,CASSSIHGTDTQYF
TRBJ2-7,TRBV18,CASSPPGQGASYEQYF
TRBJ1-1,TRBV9,CASSVGQGTHTEAFF
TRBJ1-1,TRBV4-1,CASSRTGTGVEAFF
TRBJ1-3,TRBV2,CASSFVGVSGNTIYF
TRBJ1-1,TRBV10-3,CAIRTNTEAFF
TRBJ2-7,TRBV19,CASSISGVGEQYF
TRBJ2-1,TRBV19,CASSIAGGSYNEQFF
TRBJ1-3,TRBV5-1,CASSPMGRRNTIYF
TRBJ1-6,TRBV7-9,CASRPDRGSYNSPLHF
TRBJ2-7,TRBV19,CASSNTGVGYEQYF
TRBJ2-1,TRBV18,CASSPRTSSSSYNEQFF
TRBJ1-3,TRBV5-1,CASSWTGHGASSGNTIYF
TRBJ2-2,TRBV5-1,CASSVQGSGELFF
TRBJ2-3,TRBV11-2,CASSSSGRSDTQYF
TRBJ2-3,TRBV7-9,CASSLADRRTDTQYF
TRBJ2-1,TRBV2,CASADAGGGYNEQFF
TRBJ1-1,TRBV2,CASSVGRRRDRGLETEAFF
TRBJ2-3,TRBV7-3,CASSPTGLEQDTQYF
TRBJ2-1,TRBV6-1,CASSSFRDEQFF
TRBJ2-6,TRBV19,CASRTTAGANVLTF
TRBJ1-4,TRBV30,CAWSGQGPNEKLFF
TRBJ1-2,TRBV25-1,CASSEFAAGGYTF
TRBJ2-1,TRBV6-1,CASLLAGVQFF
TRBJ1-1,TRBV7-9,CASSSLYTGYWDTEAFF
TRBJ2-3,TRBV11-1,CASSLEFTDTQYF
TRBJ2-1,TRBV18,CASSPRVGGNEQFF
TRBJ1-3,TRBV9,CASSVEGSGNTIYF
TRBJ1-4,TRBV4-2,CASSQEMTGGTEKLFF
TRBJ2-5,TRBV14,CASSRKLGDQETQYF
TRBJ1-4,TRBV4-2,CASRSGTQGEKLFF
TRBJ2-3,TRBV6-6,CASIHRGQGGTDTQYF
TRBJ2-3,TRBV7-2,CASRTSAGTDTQYF
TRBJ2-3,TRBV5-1,CASRPTAGGTADTQYF
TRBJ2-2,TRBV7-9,CASSLGTGAGELFF
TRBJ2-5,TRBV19,CASSMAGQGIQETQYF
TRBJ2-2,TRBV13,CASSSGLAGGPAGELFF
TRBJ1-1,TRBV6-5,CAITSSGESEAFF
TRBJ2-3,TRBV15,CATSRDRGKDTQYF
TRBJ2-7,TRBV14,CASSQTGQGTSSYEQYF
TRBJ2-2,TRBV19,CASLAGTGETGELFF
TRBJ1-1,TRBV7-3,CASSTRGGETEAFF
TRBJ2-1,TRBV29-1,CSAGRNNEQFF
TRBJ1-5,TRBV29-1,CSVRQGDQPQHF
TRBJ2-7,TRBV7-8,CASSLGPGVGSYEQYF
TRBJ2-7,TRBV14,CASSRFNSGTGNYEQYF
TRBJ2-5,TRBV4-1,CASSQDRGETQYF
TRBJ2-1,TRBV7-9,CASSLVSQGEQFF
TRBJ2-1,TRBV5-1,CASMGASGKNEQFF
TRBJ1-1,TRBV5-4,CASSVDRGQRGAFF
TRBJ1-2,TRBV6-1,CASKGQGRDGYTF
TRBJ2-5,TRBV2,CASSPGTSGGEETQYF
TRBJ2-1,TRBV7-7,CASSLGLAGRGEQFF
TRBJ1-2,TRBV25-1,CASSDQGTLYGYTF